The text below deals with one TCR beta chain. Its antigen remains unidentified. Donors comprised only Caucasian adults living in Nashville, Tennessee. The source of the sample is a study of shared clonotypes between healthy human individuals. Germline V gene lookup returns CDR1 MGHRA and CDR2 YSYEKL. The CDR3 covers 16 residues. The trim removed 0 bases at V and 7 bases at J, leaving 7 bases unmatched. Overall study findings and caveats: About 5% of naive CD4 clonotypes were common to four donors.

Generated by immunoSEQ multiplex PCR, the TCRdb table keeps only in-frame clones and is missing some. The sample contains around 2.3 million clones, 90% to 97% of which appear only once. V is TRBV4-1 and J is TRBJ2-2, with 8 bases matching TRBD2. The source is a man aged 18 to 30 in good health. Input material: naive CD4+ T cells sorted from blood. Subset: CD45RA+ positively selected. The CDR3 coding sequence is TGCGCCAGCAGCCAAGAAGTCAGCGGGAGAGTCGGGGAGCTGTTTTTT. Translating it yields CASSQEVSGRVGELFF.